This T cell receptor (beta chain) originates from a study of control samples from healthy donors and cancer patients. Per the germline V gene, CDR1 is LNHDA and CDR2 is SQIVND (reference sequence). The CDR3 consists of 15 residues. Trimming took 3 bases from V and 5 from J; bases not matched to a gene: 6. Clones were sequenced by immunoSEQ multiplex PCR, and TCRdb holds only the in-frame ones, with some missing. This sample's clone table lists about 190,000 clones. The chain couples TRBV19 to TRBJ1-5, with 8 bases matching TRBD1. This receptor was taken from a young woman in good health. The sequencing input was blood. Written as DNA, the CDR3 is TGTGCCAGTAGTATGAGGACAGGGCAATATCAGCCCCAGCATTTT. Translation gives CASSMRTGQYQPQHF.